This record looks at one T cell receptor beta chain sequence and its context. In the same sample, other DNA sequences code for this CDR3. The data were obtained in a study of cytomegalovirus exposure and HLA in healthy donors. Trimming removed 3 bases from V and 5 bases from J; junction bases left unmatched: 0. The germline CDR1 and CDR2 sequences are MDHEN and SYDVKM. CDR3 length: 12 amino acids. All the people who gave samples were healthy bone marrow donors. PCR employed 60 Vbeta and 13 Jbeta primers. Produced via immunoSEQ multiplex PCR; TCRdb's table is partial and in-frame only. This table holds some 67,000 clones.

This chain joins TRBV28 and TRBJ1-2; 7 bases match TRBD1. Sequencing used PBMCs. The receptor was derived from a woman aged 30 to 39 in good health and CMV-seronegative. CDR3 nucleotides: TGTGCCAGCAGTTTGACAGGGTATGGCTACACCTTC. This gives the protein CASSLTGYGYTF.